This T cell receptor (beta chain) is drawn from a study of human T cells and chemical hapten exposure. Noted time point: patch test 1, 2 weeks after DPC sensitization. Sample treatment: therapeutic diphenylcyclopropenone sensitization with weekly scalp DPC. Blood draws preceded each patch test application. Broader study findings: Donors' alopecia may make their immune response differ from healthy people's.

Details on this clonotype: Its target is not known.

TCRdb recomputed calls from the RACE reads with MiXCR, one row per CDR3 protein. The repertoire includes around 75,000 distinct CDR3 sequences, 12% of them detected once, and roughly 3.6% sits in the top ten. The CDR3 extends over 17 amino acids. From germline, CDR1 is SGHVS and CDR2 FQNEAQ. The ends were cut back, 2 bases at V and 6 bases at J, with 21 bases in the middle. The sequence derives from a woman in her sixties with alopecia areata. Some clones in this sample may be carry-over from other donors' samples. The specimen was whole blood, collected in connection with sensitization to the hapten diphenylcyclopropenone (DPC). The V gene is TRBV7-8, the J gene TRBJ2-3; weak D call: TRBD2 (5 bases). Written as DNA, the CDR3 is TGTGCCAGCAGCTTACCTAAGCGGTTCCAACGTTCCGATACGCAGTATTTT. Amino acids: CASSLPKRFQRSDTQYF.